This T cell receptor beta chain was recovered during a study of CD8 T cells in ankylosing spondylitis. Molecular-barcoded quantitative 5'-RACE produced these TCR beta libraries. TCRdb itself ran the 5' RACE reads through MiXCR, one entry per CDR3 protein. There are hundreds of thousands of distinct CDR3 sequences in the sample; approximately 26% occur only once, and 0.89% lies in the top ten. CDR3 length: 13 amino acids. CDR1 is DFQATT, CDR2 SNEGSKA, per germline (reference sequence). V was clipped by 3 bases and J by 11 bases, with 17 bases between them. This clonotype was counted a few times. The antigen is unknown. Notes on the study in general: What seemed typical of ankylosing spondylitis blood was a TCR beta motif built from under 10 highly homologous variants. With a CD8+ phenotype, disease-linked clones were relatively rare in peripheral blood. The authors reported significant enrichment of disease-linked clones in matched ankylosing spondylitis synovial fluid.

Sequenced material: blood, either unsorted or a sorted T cell fraction (not recorded which). The sequence was obtained from a male donor with ankylosing spondylitis. V gene TRBV20-1 combines with J gene TRBJ2-4, with a weak D call TRBD2 (5 bases). DNA of the CDR3: TGCAGTGCTAGGGTCCCCGGGGAGAAGGTTCAGTACTTC. Translated, it gives CSARVPGEKVQYF.